These 20 T cell receptor beta chains came from one sample sequenced in a study of spatial heterogeneity in lung cancer. Specified time point: sample taken at primary tumor resection. Whole-study findings and limits: The study found that expanded intratumoral alpha and beta TCR counts tracked tumor mutation counts.

These TCRs' antigens remain unknown. TCRdb re-called the 5' RACE reads through MiXCR, storing one row per CDR3 protein. The table has 100,000 to 110,000 distinct CDR3 sequences, approximately 4% seen once. Sequencing was performed on lung tumor tissue, taken at surgery. These receptors came from a male donor with early-stage non-small cell lung cancer.

Ten or more counts support this clonotype. The rearrangement links TRBV7-9 to TRBJ1-1; D is unclear. The CDR3 has 13 residues. The germline gives CDR1 SEHNR, CDR2 FQNEAQ (reference sequence). Trimming shortened V by 3 bases and J by 0 bases, and 5 bases separated the two germline ends. The CDR3 coding sequence is TGTGCCAGCAGCTTGTTTGTGAACACTGAAGCTTTCTTT. Protein sequence: CASSLFVNTEAFF.

This clonotype has a count of ten or more. CDR3 in DNA: TGTGCCAGCAGTTTATTGGGTCGGCAGGGGAGCTCCTACAATGAGCAGTTCTTC. Protein sequence: CASSLLGRQGSSYNEQFF. This rearrangement joins TRBV28 to TRBJ2-1; tentative D call: TRBD1 (6 bases). The CDR3 length is 18 residues. Between the trimmed V and J ends, which lost 1 base and 0 bases, there was a span of 16 bases. The V gene's germline CDR1 is MDHEN and CDR2 SYDVKM.

The sample holds many counts of this clonotype. V and J are TRBV28 and TRBJ2-1; 9 bases match TRBD2. CDR1 is MDHEN and CDR2 is SYDVKM in the germline V gene. V gave up 2 bases and J gave up 10 bases; unmatched junction bases: 9. The CDR3 sequence is 15 residues long. The CDR3 reads CASSLAGGPSQEQFF. DNA of the CDR3: TGTGCCAGCAGTTTAGCGGGAGGGCCCTCTCAGGAGCAGTTCTTC. Looking up the rest from reference TRBV28 and TRBJ2-1 gives the full variable domain: DVKVTQSSRYLVKRTGEKVFLECVQDMDHENMFWYRQDPGLGLRLIYFSYDVKMKEKGDIPEGYSVSREKKERFSLILESASTNQTSMYLCASSLAGGPSQEQFFGPGTRLTVL.

This clonotype was counted ten times or more. V is TRBV24-1 and J is TRBJ2-2; TRBD2 matches at 7 bases. The J segment lost 4 bases and the V segment lost 7 bases, leaving 11 bases of the junction unmatched. Per germline, CDR1 KGHDR and CDR2 SFDVKD. This CDR3 contains 16 residues. CDR3 loop: CATSPPTSLPTGELFF. DNA for the CDR3: TGTGCCACCAGCCCCCCGACTAGCCTACCCACCGGGGAGCTGTTTTTT.

This sequence joins TRBV20-1 and TRBJ1-2; 10 nucleotides match TRBD1. The germline gives CDR1 DFQATT, CDR2 SNEGSKA (reference sequence). Unmatched junction bases numbered 4, after V lost 3 bases and J lost 6 bases. This CDR3 has 13 residues. The CDR3 loop reads CSASPTGGDGYTF. The CDR3 DNA sequence: TGCAGTGCTAGCCCGACAGGGGGCGATGGCTACACCTTC.

This clonotype was seen at least ten times. The chain links TRBV5-6 to TRBJ2-1; 7 bases map to TRBD2. Germline V gene sequence: CDR1 SGHDT, CDR2 YYEEEE. V lost 4 bases and J lost 4; bases outside the gene matches: 11. The CDR3 is 16 residues long. This CDR3 reads CASSHTVTSVYNEQFF. CDR3 DNA: TGTGCCAGCAGCCACACGGTAACTAGCGTATACAATGAGCAGTTCTTC. The variable domain in full, completed from reference TRBV5-6 and TRBJ2-1, reads DAGVTQSPTHLIKTRGQQVTLRCSPKSGHDTVSWYQQALGQGPQFIFQYYEEEERQRGNFPDRFSGHQFPNYSSELNVNALLLGDSALYLCASSHTVTSVYNEQFFGPGTRLTVL.

This clonotype was picked up many times. V is TRBV18 and J is TRBJ1-4; 8 bases fit TRBD1. The germline V gene has CDR1 KGHSH and CDR2 LQKENI. The junction had 13 bases not matched to a gene; V was cut back by 6 bases and J by 10 bases. The CDR3 runs to 15 residues. The CDR3: CASSRTPDRVRKLFF. Here the CDR3 DNA reads TGTGCCAGCTCTCGCACCCCGGACAGGGTACGAAAACTGTTTTTT. The variable domain in full, with the rest retrieved from reference TRBV18 and TRBJ1-4, is NAGVMQNPRHLVRRRGQEARLRCSPMKGHSHVYWYRQLPEEGLKFMVYLQKENIIDESGMPKERFSAEFPKEGPSILRIQQVVRGDSAAYFCASSRTPDRVRKLFFGSGTQLSVL.

In its sample, this clonotype was seen many times. The chain joins TRBV29-1 to TRBJ2-5, with D possibly matching TRBD2 (6 bases). V shed 4 bases and J shed 4 bases, with 13 bases lying between them. The CDR3 runs to 13 residues. The V gene's germline CDR1 is SQVTM and CDR2 ANQGSEA. CDR3 coding DNA: TGCAGCGTTGCGGGAGCGAAAGGAGAGACCCAGTACTTC. Translated: CSVAGAKGETQYF.

The genes are TRBV9 and TRBJ2-7, with D unclear. Trimming removed 3 bases from V and 6 bases from J, with 13 bases in between. The CDR3 is 13 residues long. Germline CDR1 SGDLS, CDR2 YYNGEE. The CDR3: CASSATHRGEQYF. CDR3 bases: TGTGCCAGCAGCGCGACCCACCGCGGCGAGCAGTACTTC.

The rearrangement uses TRBV3-1 and TRBJ2-1, with a weak D call TRBD1 (5 bases). Germline V gives CDR1 LGHDT, CDR2 YNNKEL (reference sequence). The length of the CDR3 is 14 residues. Trimming pared 2 bases from V and 12 bases from J, leaving 17 bases between. CDR3 in amino acids: CASSQWGPGDAQFF. The CDR3 coding sequence is TGTGCCAGCAGCCAATGGGGCCCCGGAGACGCGCAGTTCTTC.

Ten or more counts support this clonotype. The genes are TRBV6-5 and TRBJ2-4; no clear D gene. The V gene lost 6 bases and the J gene lost 8 bases, with 14 bases spanning the gap. The CDR3 extends over 13 amino acids. CDR1 is MNHEY, CDR2 SVGAGI, per germline. For the CDR3, the DNA is TGTGCCAGCAGCCCTTGGATCTTTGACATTCAGTACTTC. This gives the protein CASSPWIFDIQYF.

At least ten counts were recorded for this clonotype. The rearrangement links TRBV4-1 to TRBJ1-1; maybe TRBD1 (6 bases). CDR1 is MGHRA, CDR2 YSYEKL, per germline. With 0 bases removed from V and 0 bases from J, the gap between germline ends came to 8 bases. The CDR3 has 15 amino acids. In DNA, the CDR3 is TGCGCCAGCAGCCAAGAAGGGGGTCTGAACACTGAAGCTTTCTTT. The encoded protein is CASSQEGGLNTEAFF.

This clonotype has at least ten counts. The chain uses TRBV6-2 or TRBV6-3 and TRBJ2-3; D call uncertain. Trimming took 0 bases from V and 3 from J, leaving 10 bases between them. The germline gives CDR1 MNHEY, CDR2 SVGEGT. The CDR3 has 15 amino acids. CDR3 coding DNA: TGTGCCAGCAGTTACTCGCCGTTCCGGACAGATACGCAGTATTTT. Residues: CASSYSPFRTDTQYF.

This clonotype was counted between two and nine times. The J gene is TRBJ1-3, the V gene TRBV6-6; TRBD1 might be the D (6 bases). The germline V gene has CDR1 MNHNY and CDR2 SVGAGI (reference sequence). This CDR3 has 17 amino acids. The V end was cut by 7 bases, the J end by 0 bases, with 19 bases between. This CDR3 reads CASNRQAVGHSGNTIYF. CDR3 coding DNA: TGTGCCAGCAACAGACAGGCCGTTGGTCACTCTGGAAACACCATATATTTT.

There are many counts of this clonotype. This chain links TRBV2 with TRBJ2-2; unclear D gene. V gave up 1 base and J gave up 1 base, with 4 bases separating them. Germline V gene sequence: CDR1 SNHLY, CDR2 FYNNEI. The CDR3 has 14 residues. CDR3 sequence reads: CASSEGWNTGELFF. The CDR3 region has the DNA TGTGCCAGCAGTGAAGGTTGGAACACCGGGGAGCTGTTTTTT.

This clonotype appeared many times. V gene TRBV28 combines with J gene TRBJ2-5; tentative D call: TRBD1 (5 bases). The CDR3 runs 16 residues. The V end lost 7 bases, the J end lost 3 bases, and 21 bases lay between the germline ends. Looked up from germline, CDR1 is MDHEN and CDR2 is SYDVKM. The CDR3 DNA follows: TGTGCCAGCAACGAAGGGGCGACTCACTTTGAAGAGACCCAGTACTTC. It encodes CASNEGATHFEETQYF.

The table lists this clonotype with many counts. The chain uses TRBV5-1 and TRBJ2-1; D unclear. This CDR3 has 15 amino acids. V was clipped by 4 bases and J by 3 bases, with 14 bases between them. Germline V gives CDR1 SGHRS, CDR2 YFSETQ. The CDR3 reads CASSPTVGLYNEQFF. As DNA, the CDR3 is TGCGCCAGCAGCCCCACAGTTGGTCTCTACAATGAGCAGTTCTTC.

The chain links TRBV5-6 to TRBJ2-1, with TRBD2 identical over 14 bases. V was pared by 0 bases and J by 0 bases, with 2 bases of the junction left unmatched. The CDR3 length is 18 residues. Germline values: CDR1 SGHDT, CDR2 YYEEEE. DNA for the CDR3: TGTGCCAGCAGCTTGGTGGGGACTAGCGGGAGCTCCTACAATGAGCAGTTCTTC. This codes for CASSLVGTSGSSYNEQFF.

This sequence joins TRBV11-1 and TRBJ2-1; D possibly corresponds to TRBD2 (5 bases). CDR3 size: 14 residues. From germline, CDR1 is SGHAT and CDR2 FQDESV (reference sequence). The germline V and J ends were trimmed by 5 bases and 8 bases, with 16 bases remaining between them. The CDR3 is CASSATGSWHEQFF. The CDR3 region has the DNA TGTGCCAGCAGCGCGACGGGATCCTGGCATGAGCAGTTCTTC.

This clonotype was counted many times. The chain couples TRBV7-9 to TRBJ2-1, with D perhaps assigned TRBD1 or TRBD2 (5 bases each). The length of the CDR3 is 15 residues. The V and J ends lost 5 bases and 6 bases respectively, with 17 bases between them. Germline V gene data show CDR1 as SEHNR and CDR2 as FQNEAQ (reference sequence). The CDR3 DNA follows: TGTGCCAGCAGCAAAGGAACGGGTGGGGGCAATGAGCAGTTCTTC. Protein sequence: CASSKGTGGGNEQFF.